Following are 26 T cell receptor beta chains from one sample sequenced in a study of OX40 agonist ivuxolimab in advanced cancers. Using immunoSEQ multiplex PCR, the repertoire was profiled, and TCRdb retains in-frame clones only, with some absent. The sample consists of about 40,000 clones, 70% to 90% of them appearing once. The specimen comprised CD4+ or CD8+ T cells sorted from blood, sampled in a trial of the OX40 agonist ivuxolimab. Every receptor here comes from an adult with an advanced solid tumor such as melanoma, head and neck, liver or kidney cancer.

This clone was counted between two and nine times. This rearrangement joins TRBV7-2 to TRBJ2-7, with D possibly TRBD1 on 5 matching bases. The germline CDR1 and CDR2 sequences are SGHTA and FQGNSA. The CDR3 has 14 residues. V was clipped by 5 bases and J by 2 bases, with 13 bases between them. The CDR3 DNA sequence: TGTGCCAGCAGCCACGACAGTTCGGCCTACGAGCAGTACTTC. As protein: CASSHDSSAYEQYF.

Only a few counts were recorded for this clone. The rearrangement uses TRBV4-2 and TRBJ2-3, with D possibly being TRBD2 (7 bases). V lost 1 base and J 1 base, leaving 12 bases between the germline ends. CDR1 is LGHNA and CDR2 is YNFKEQ in the germline V gene. The CDR3 extends over 16 amino acids. For the CDR3, the DNA is TGTGCCAGCAGCCAAGGGGGGGGGCAGGGCACAGATACGCAGTATTTT. Translated: CASSQGGGQGTDTQYF.

V gene TRBV6-5 combines with J gene TRBJ1-6, with a possible D match to TRBD1 (6 bases). This CDR3 comprises 15 residues. CDR1 is MNHEY, CDR2 SVGAGI, per germline. Trimming cost V 4 bases and J 4 bases, with 11 bases left between them. Here the CDR3 reads CASSLDRAYNSPLHF. The CDR3 DNA sequence: TGTGCCAGCAGTTTGGACAGAGCTTATAATTCACCCCTCCACTTT.

The chain recombines TRBV19 with TRBJ1-6, with 7 bases identical to TRBD1. V lost 5 bases, J lost 10 bases, and 8 bases stayed unmatched. CDR3 size: 14 residues. The germline CDR1 and CDR2 sequences are LNHDA and SQIVND (reference sequence). CDR3 in DNA: TGTGCCAGTAGTGCCGACAGGGTCAGGTCACCCCTCCACTTT. Its translation: CASSADRVRSPLHF.

The gene calls are TRBV7-8 and TRBJ2-7; the match to TRBD2 covers 11 bases. Trimming cost V 2 bases and J 3 bases; bases outside gene matches: 3. CDR3 size: 15 residues. The germline gives CDR1 SGHVS, CDR2 FQNEAQ. CDR3 loop: CASSLKLAGDYEQYF. CDR3 coding DNA: TGTGCCAGCAGCTTAAAACTAGCGGGAGACTACGAGCAGTACTTC.

The rearrangement links TRBV2 to TRBJ2-7; no clear D gene. The CDR3 sequence is 15 residues long. The V gene lost 4 bases and the J gene lost 2 bases, with 15 bases spanning the gap. Germline values: CDR1 SNHLY, CDR2 FYNNEI. CDR3 amino acids: CASSGTALHPYEQYF. The CDR3 coding sequence is TGTGCCAGCAGTGGAACAGCTTTGCACCCCTACGAGCAGTACTTC.

The rearrangement uses TRBV11-3 and TRBJ1-1; D is undetermined. The CDR3 totals 16 residues. The germline CDR1 and CDR2 sequences are SGHNT and YENEEA. CDR3 residues: CEQQLIWVDGNTEAFF. CDR3 sequence (DNA): TGTGAACAGCAGCTTATATGGGTCGACGGGAACACTGAAGCTTTCTTT.

The V call is TRBV19, the J call TRBJ1-5, with D possibly TRBD1 on 5 matching bases. There are 16 residues in the CDR3. V was trimmed by 5 bases and J by 3 bases, leaving 17 bases between them. Per germline, CDR1 LNHDA and CDR2 SQIVND (reference sequence). CDR3 amino acids: CASSGAHWTVNQPQHF. Here the CDR3 DNA reads TGTGCCAGTAGTGGGGCCCACTGGACGGTCAATCAGCCCCAGCATTTT.

The rearrangement links TRBV5-5 to TRBJ2-5, with unresolved D. Germline CDR1 SGHKS, CDR2 YYEKEE (reference sequence). The CDR3 totals 14 residues. The V gene lost 4 bases and the J gene lost 4 bases, with 14 bases spanning the gap. This CDR3 is CASSPVKGLETQYF. The CDR3 nucleotides are TGTGCCAGCAGCCCGGTCAAGGGTTTAGAGACCCAGTACTTC.

CDR3 DNA sequence: TGTGCCAGCAGCCGGACTAGCGGGGGGAGATACACAGATACGCAGTATTTT. This sequence encodes CASSRTSGGRYTDTQYF. The chain carries TRBV13 and TRBJ2-3; TRBD2 agrees at 14 bases. The CDR3 is 17 residues long. The V segment lost 5 bases and the J segment 2 bases; nucleotides outside the gene matches: 6. Germline loops: CDR1 PRHDT, CDR2 FYEKMQ (reference sequence).

The CDR3 DNA reads TGTGCCAGTAGTTCCCGTGGTGGGACCCAACCTGCCGGGGAGCTGTTTTTT. This translates into CASSSRGGTQPAGELFF. V gene TRBV19 combines with J gene TRBJ2-2; D is tentatively TRBD1 or TRBD2 (5 bases each). CDR1 and CDR2 from the germline V gene are LNHDA and SQIVND (reference sequence). V was pared by 5 bases and J by 6 bases, with 22 bases between. The CDR3 covers 17 residues.

The chain joins TRBV28 to TRBJ2-7, with TRBD1 matching 8 bases. The CDR3 totals 14 residues. The junction had 9 bases not matched to a gene; V was cut back by 5 bases and J by 6 bases. Germline lookup yields CDR1 MDHEN and CDR2 SYDVKM. The CDR3 loop is CASSPRTGIIEQYF. CDR3 sequence (DNA): TGTGCCAGCAGTCCTCGGACAGGGATCATCGAGCAGTACTTC.

The gene calls are TRBV2 and TRBJ2-1; weak D call: TRBD1 (6 bases). V was shortened by 5 bases and J by 6 bases, with 11 bases between the two germline ends. Germline V lookup: CDR1 SNHLY, CDR2 FYNNEI. The CDR3 consists of 13 residues. The chain's CDR3 is CASSRTELNEQFF. The CDR3 DNA reads as TGTGCCAGCAGTAGGACAGAGCTCAATGAGCAGTTCTTC.

V is TRBV7-2 and J is TRBJ1-2; D unclear. The V gene's germline CDR1 is SGHTA and CDR2 FQGNSA. The CDR3 length is 14 residues. With 1 base removed from V and 2 bases from J, the gap between germline ends came to 8 bases. The CDR3 DNA follows: TGTGCCAGCAGCTTAGGGGGAGTAAACTATGGCTACACCTTC. Amino acids: CASSLGGVNYGYTF.

The chain employs TRBV7-3 and TRBJ2-5, with TRBD2 as a possible D gene (6 bases). V was cut by 1 base and J by 1 base, with 13 bases left in between. The CDR3 has 16 residues. CDR1 is SGHTA and CDR2 is FQGTGA in the germline V gene. CDR3 residues: CASSLMGGRIQETQYF. DNA for the CDR3: TGTGCCAGCAGCTTAATGGGAGGACGGATCCAAGAGACCCAGTACTTC. The full variable domain, with the rest looked up from reference TRBV7-3 and TRBJ2-5, is GAGVSQTPSNKVTEKGKYVELRCDPISGHTALYWYRQSLGQGPEFLIYFQGTGAADDSGLPNDRFFAVRPEGSVSTLKIQRTERGDSAVYLCASSLMGGRIQETQYFGPGTRLLVL.

For this clone: Compared with germline, one end of the junction differs, possibly owing to a read error. The V gene is TRBV6-4, the J gene TRBJ2-7, with D perhaps TRBD2 (5 bases). Germline CDR1 is MRHNA and CDR2 is SNTAGT. CDR3 length equals 17 residues. The CDR3 sequence is CASSYSSPRAAGHEQYF. Written as DNA, the CDR3 is TGTGCCAGCAGTTACTCGAGCCCCCGGGCCGCGGGTCACGAGCAGTACTTC.

This clone showed up just a few times. The gene calls are TRBV13 and TRBJ2-7, with a possible D match to TRBD2 (5 bases). CDR1 and CDR2 (germline): PRHDT, FYEKMQ (reference sequence). Trimming cost V 5 bases and J 0 bases, with 11 bases left between them. The CDR3 runs 14 residues. The CDR3 spells CASSPTGSSYEQYF. Written as DNA, the CDR3 is TGTGCCAGCAGCCCCACGGGGAGCTCCTACGAGCAGTACTTC. The variable domain in full, with the rest retrieved from reference TRBV13 and TRBJ2-7, is AAGVIQSPRHLIKEKRETATLKCYPIPRHDTVYWYQQGPGQDPQFLISFYEKMQSDKGSIPDRFSAQQFSDYHSELNMSSLELGDSALYFCASSPTGSSYEQYFGPGTRLTVT.

This sequence joins TRBV4-1 and TRBJ1-2; 7 nucleotides align to TRBD1. Germline lookup yields CDR1 MGHRA and CDR2 YSYEKL. The CDR3 covers 15 residues. J lost 0 bases, V lost 5 bases, and 6 bases had no gene match. CDR3 loop: CASSTRQGTNYGYTF. The CDR3 nucleotides read TGCGCCAGCAGCACCAGACAGGGTACTAACTATGGCTACACCTTC.

The rearrangement links TRBV6-1 to TRBJ2-7, with D possibly TRBD1 on 6 matching bases. CDR3 size: 14 residues. V lost 1 base, J lost 6 bases, and 13 bases lay in between. The germline V gene has CDR1 MNHNS and CDR2 SASEGT. The CDR3 DNA reads TGTGCCAGCAGTGAAGATGGCACAGGGCCCGAGCAGTACTTC. Translation gives CASSEDGTGPEQYF.

The rearrangement uses TRBV2 and TRBJ2-1, with TRBD2 identical over 11 bases. The CDR3 has 12 amino acids. With V trimmed by 8 bases and J by 14 bases, 8 bases remained unmatched. Germline CDR1 SNHLY, CDR2 FYNNEI. CDR3 in DNA: TGTGCCAGCTCGAGTAGCGGGAGGGGGGAGTTCTTC. This gives the protein CASSSSGRGEFF.

The chain couples TRBV11-1 to TRBJ2-2; 8 positions agree with TRBD2. The CDR3 length is 17 residues. V lost 0 bases to trimming and J lost 3 bases; unmatched junction nucleotides: 6. Germline V gene data show CDR1 as SGHAT and CDR2 as FQDESV (reference sequence). CDR3 DNA sequence: TGTGCCAGCAGCTTAGCGCCGGGGGGGGCGGACACCGGGGAGCTGTTTTTT. Protein product: CASSLAPGGADTGELFF.

The V and J genes are TRBV29-1 and TRBJ2-7; 7 bases are a match to TRBD2. Germline CDR1 is SQVTM and CDR2 is ANQGSEA. CDR3 length: 14 residues. With V trimmed by 4 bases and J by 0 bases, 6 bases remained unmatched. The CDR3: CSVGARGDSYEQYF. The CDR3 region has the DNA TGCAGCGTTGGAGCTCGGGGGGACTCCTACGAGCAGTACTTC.

This chain connects TRBV5-1 to TRBJ1-1; D is ambiguous. The CDR3 is 11 residues long. V lost 4 bases to trimming and J lost 8 bases, with 9 bases between them. Germline V gene sequence: CDR1 SGHRS, CDR2 YFSETQ. As DNA, the CDR3 is TGCGCCAGCAGCGAGGCGGGGGAAGCTTTCTTT. Residues: CASSEAGEAFF.

The V call is TRBV7-9, the J call TRBJ2-5, with TRBD1 matching 11 bases. CDR1 SEHNR and CDR2 FQNEAQ come from the germline V gene (reference sequence). After removal of 5 bases from V and 4 bases from J, the junction contained 3 bases not matched to a gene. This CDR3 has 14 amino acids. The DNA for the CDR3 is TGTGCCAGCAGCCGGACAGGGGGCCGAGAGACCCAGTACTTC. The encoded protein is CASSRTGGRETQYF.

The chain employs TRBV6-1 and TRBJ1-2, with 7 bases fitting TRBD1. Germline CDR1 and CDR2: MNHNS and SASEGT. V gave up 8 bases and J gave up 7 bases; unmatched junction bases: 16. The CDR3 spans 15 residues. The CDR3 here is CASSIAKGQKSGYTF. The CDR3, as DNA: TGTGCCAGCTCCATCGCCAAGGGACAGAAGAGTGGCTACACCTTC.

The genes are TRBV12-5 and TRBJ2-4; tentatively, D is TRBD1 (5 bases). With 5 bases removed from V and 4 bases from J, the gap between germline ends came to 12 bases. The CDR3 totals 14 residues. CDR1 is LGHNT, CDR2 FRNRAP, per germline. Written as DNA, the CDR3 is TGTGCTAGTGGTCCCCCGGACATTAAAAACATTCAGTACTTC. Protein: CASGPPDIKNIQYF.